The 28 T cell receptor beta chains presented below share a single source sample, sequenced in a study of shared clonotypes between healthy human individuals (dated by TCRdb to between 2020 and 2021). The library was built by means of the immunoSEQ multiplex PCR assay. Not all clones reach the TCRdb copy of this immuneACCESS table, which keeps in-frame sequences only. Checked studies attribute under half of the gap to unresolved V genes and leave the rest unexplained. The sample table contains about 1.1 million clones; only one count was recorded for 78% of them. 0.52% of the sample goes to the ten largest clones. The material sequenced was memory CD4+ T cells from PBMCs. The cell subset or site label of this sample denotes: CD45RA-negative fraction. The receptors were gathered from a man younger than 30 in good health. Some clones in this sample may be carry-over from other donors' samples.

This clone came up a few times. The rearrangement joins TRBV7-2 to TRBJ2-7; TRBD2 matches at 9 bases. Germline V CDR1 and CDR2: SGHTA, FQGNSA. V gave up 6 bases and J gave up 3 bases; unmatched junction bases: 9. CDR3 length equals 15 residues. CDR3 protein: CASSLGGTSLYEQYF. In nucleotides, the CDR3 is TGTGCCAGCAGTCTAGGTGGGACTAGCCTCTACGAGCAGTACTTC. Full variable domain (remainder filled in from reference TRBV7-2 and TRBJ2-7): GAGVSQSPSNKVTEKGKDVELRCDPISGHTALYWYRQSLGQGLEFLIYFQGNSAPDKSGLPSDRFSAERTGGSVSTLTIQRTQQEDSAVYLCASSLGGTSLYEQYFGPGTRLTVT.

The CDR3 protein is CASSLAGELGEQFF. In DNA form, the CDR3 reads TGTGCCAGCAGCTTAGCGGGAGAGTTGGGTGAGCAGTTCTTC. This sequence joins TRBV7-3 and TRBJ2-1, with 7 bases aligning to TRBD2. With V trimmed by 2 bases and J by 9 bases, 7 bases remained unmatched. CDR3 length equals 14 residues. Germline V gene lookup returns CDR1 SGHTA and CDR2 FQGTGA. Full variable domain (rest looked up from reference TRBV7-3 and TRBJ2-1): GAGVSQTPSNKVTEKGKYVELRCDPISGHTALYWYRQSLGQGPEFLIYFQGTGAADDSGLPNDRFFAVRPEGSVSTLKIQRTERGDSAVYLCASSLAGELGEQFFGPGTRLTVL.

This clone has a handful of counts. The V gene is TRBV25-1, the J gene TRBJ2-2; perhaps TRBD2 as D (7 bases). CDR3 length equals 16 residues. Trimming shortened V by 6 bases and J by 0 bases, and 14 bases separated the two germline ends. Germline V gene data show CDR1 as MGHDK and CDR2 as SYGVNS. CDR3 region: CASRGGAGTNTGELFF. CDR3 bases: TGTGCCAGCAGAGGGGGGGCGGGAACGAACACCGGGGAGCTGTTTTTT.

The sample holds a few counts of this clone. The rearrangement links TRBV7-9 to TRBJ1-4; D gene ambiguous. The CDR3 runs 12 residues. Germline CDR1 is SEHNR and CDR2 is FQNEAQ (reference sequence). V was trimmed by 6 bases and J by 7 bases, leaving 9 bases between them. The CDR3: CASSFDLEKLFF. CDR3 bases: TGTGCCAGCAGTTTTGACCTTGAAAAACTGTTTTTT. The entire variable domain, with the rest obtained from reference TRBV7-9 and TRBJ1-4, is as follows: DTGVSQNPRHKITKRGQNVTFRCDPISEHNRLYWYRQTLGQGPEFLTYFQNEAQLEKSRLLSDRFSAERPKGSFSTLEIQRTEQGDSAMYLCASSFDLEKLFFGSGTQLSVL.

This clone was recorded many times. The chain combines TRBV2 with TRBJ1-1; D is unresolved. The V and J ends lost 8 bases and 4 bases respectively, with 17 bases between them. The CDR3 has 14 residues. Germline V gene data show CDR1 as SNHLY and CDR2 as FYNNEI. The CDR3 nucleotides read TGTGCCAGCCATCCGGAGTCGGGGAGCACTGAAGCTTTCTTT. This gives the protein CASHPESGSTEAFF.

This clone showed up just once. This chain joins TRBV28 and TRBJ2-2; no clear D. Trimming took 0 bases from V and 6 from J, leaving 14 bases between them. The CDR3 is 16 amino acids. Germline-derived CDR1 and CDR2 are MDHEN and SYDVKM. As DNA, the CDR3 is TGTGCCAGCAGTTTATGGTCAGGACGTGACGCCGGGGAGCTGTTTTTT. It translates to CASSLWSGRDAGELFF.

This clone was recorded only once. It differs at one base from a far larger clone, so likely a read error. The chain carries TRBV28 and TRBJ2-7, with D possibly TRBD1 on 5 matching bases. V lost 5 bases to trimming and J lost 1 base, with 6 bases between them. This CDR3 comprises 12 residues. The germline gives CDR1 MDHEN, CDR2 SYDVKM. CDR3 DNA: TGTGCCAGCAGTGACAGATCCTACGAGCAGTACTTC. Protein: CASSDRSYEQYF.

A word on this clone: Being one base from a much bigger clone, this may be a read error. This specimen includes other DNA sequences encoding the same CDR3. The V and J genes are TRBV7-9 and TRBJ2-5; the D is unclear. V lost 1 base to trimming and J lost 5 bases, with 5 bases between them. The length of the CDR3 is 12 residues. The germline V gene encodes CDR1 SEHNR and CDR2 FQNEAQ (reference sequence). CDR3 region: CASSLVRETQYF. CDR3 nucleotide sequence: TGTGCCAGCAGCTTAGTTCGGGAGACCCAGTACTTC.

This clone has a single count. CDR3 sequence reads: CASSEGPGRSNEKLFF. The CDR3 DNA sequence: TGTGCCAGCAGTGAAGGTCCGGGCCGATCTAATGAAAAACTGTTTTTT. The V and J genes are TRBV6-1 and TRBJ1-4; D is unresolved. V was shortened by 1 base and J by 3 bases, with 12 bases between the two germline ends. Germline loops: CDR1 MNHNS, CDR2 SASEGT. CDR3 length: 16 residues.

The rearrangement joins TRBV10-1 to TRBJ2-7; TRBD1 matches 7 bases. Per germline, CDR1 WNHNN and CDR2 SYGVQD (reference sequence). The CDR3 totals 14 residues. The V segment lost 2 bases and the J segment 2 bases; nucleotides outside the gene matches: 3. The CDR3 nucleotides are TGCGCCAGCAGTGAGGGTGGGACAGCCTACGAGCAGTACTTC. This encodes CASSEGGTAYEQYF.

This clone was observed a handful of times. The chain's CDR3 is CASSVAAGGKIGELFF. For the CDR3, the DNA is TGTGCCAGCAGCGTAGCTGCGGGAGGGAAAATCGGGGAGCTGTTTTTT. This rearrangement joins TRBV9 to TRBJ2-2; TRBD2 aligns across 9 bases. This CDR3 is built from 16 residues. Trimming removed 0 bases from V and 7 bases from J; junction bases left unmatched: 7. The V gene's germline CDR1 is SGDLS and CDR2 YYNGEE.

The rearrangement uses TRBV7-2 and TRBJ2-3; D gene ambiguous. With 2 bases removed from V and 1 base from J, the gap between germline ends came to 16 bases. The germline CDR1 and CDR2 sequences are SGHTA and FQGNSA. The CDR3 consists of 17 residues. The chain's CDR3 is CASSLYASWSGTDTQYF. In DNA form, the CDR3 reads TGTGCCAGCAGCTTATATGCCAGTTGGTCTGGCACAGATACGCAGTATTTT.

In its sample, this clone was seen once. This chain joins TRBV9 and TRBJ2-3; TRBD1 is a possible D gene (6 bases). CDR3 length equals 14 residues. V was trimmed by 1 base and J by 3 bases, leaving 9 bases between them. Per germline, CDR1 SGDLS and CDR2 YYNGEE. Here the CDR3 DNA reads TGTGCCAGCAGCGTATGGGGGCGAACAGATACGCAGTATTTT. This codes for CASSVWGRTDTQYF.

V gene TRBV4-3 combines with J gene TRBJ2-2, with 7 bases aligning to TRBD1. The CDR3 spans 17 residues. Per germline, CDR1 LGHNA and CDR2 YSLEER. J was trimmed by 1 base and V by 3 bases; bases with no gene match: 8. CDR3 bases: TGCGCCAGCAGCCAGGATACCGGGACAGTGAACACCGGGGAGCTGTTTTTT. Its translation is CASSQDTGTVNTGELFF.

The chain joins TRBV5-1 to TRBJ2-5, with D unclear. V was pared by 0 bases and J by 4 bases, with 7 bases between. The V gene's germline CDR1 is SGHRS and CDR2 YFSETQ. The CDR3 sequence is 13 residues long. CDR3 DNA: TGCGCCAGCAGCTTGGATAGGTCAGAGACCCAGTACTTC. Protein product: CASSLDRSETQYF.

This chain uses TRBV7-9 with TRBJ2-2; 14 nucleotides match TRBD2. There are 18 residues in the CDR3. V lost 3 bases and J lost 7; bases outside the gene matches: 10. CDR1 and CDR2 (germline): SEHNR, FQNEAQ (reference sequence). The CDR3 region has the DNA TGTGCCAGCAGCTTCGTGACTAGCGGGAGGGCCCTCAGCGGGGAGCTGTTTTTT. Translation gives CASSFVTSGRALSGELFF.

The chain recombines TRBV9 with TRBJ2-6; TRBD2 agrees at 7 bases. Germline-derived CDR1 and CDR2 are SGDLS and YYNGEE. The CDR3 totals 15 residues. V trimming: 3 bases; J trimming: 11 bases; junction bases outside the gene matches: 11. The CDR3 protein is CASSAGLVFEDVLTF. DNA for the CDR3: TGTGCCAGCAGCGCAGGACTAGTTTTCGAGGACGTCCTGACTTTC.

This clone was detected many times. Other DNA sequences in the same sample also yield this CDR3. The V gene is TRBV18, the J gene TRBJ1-3; 9 bases match TRBD1. J was trimmed by 4 bases and V by 6 bases; bases with no gene match: 4. The CDR3 has 14 amino acids. CDR1 KGHSH and CDR2 LQKENI come from the germline V gene. CDR3 residues: CASSPGQGGNTIYF. The CDR3 nucleotides are TGTGCCAGCTCGCCGGGACAGGGAGGAAACACCATATATTTT. Together with reference TRBV18 and TRBJ1-3, the CDR3 gives the full variable domain: NAGVMQNPRHLVRRRGQEARLRCSPMKGHSHVYWYRQLPEEGLKFMVYLQKENIIDESGMPKERFSAEFPKEGPSILRIQQVVRGDSAAYFCASSPGQGGNTIYFGEGSWLTVV.

Worth noting for this clone: This specimen includes other DNA sequences encoding the same CDR3. J is TRBJ2-3 and V is TRBV5-1; D gene ambiguous. Deletions cut 3 bases from V and 1 base from J, with 9 bases between. From germline, CDR1 is SGHRS and CDR2 YFSETQ. This CDR3 has 14 residues. Written as DNA, the CDR3 is TGCGCCAGCAGCTGGGCGCCCGGCACAGATACGCAGTATTTT. Amino acids: CASSWAPGTDTQYF.

In the case of this clone: Other DNA sequences within the sample encode an identical CDR3. The chain employs TRBV20-1 and TRBJ2-5; perhaps TRBD2 as D (6 bases). The CDR3 spans 11 residues. The V gene's germline CDR1 is DFQATT and CDR2 SNEGSKA (reference sequence). Trimming took 6 bases from V and 5 from J, leaving 10 bases between them. CDR3 amino acids: CSATGGETQYF. The CDR3 DNA is TGCAGTGCAACAGGAGGGGAGACCCAGTACTTC.

This chain links TRBV11-1 with TRBJ1-2; D ambiguous. The CDR3 length is 16 residues. Trimming took off 6 bases at V and 4 bases at J, with 21 bases between the two ends. Per germline, CDR1 SGHAT and CDR2 FQDESV (reference sequence). As DNA, the CDR3 is TGTGCCAGCAGTTATAACGGGCTCTATCCCAGCTATGGCTACACCTTC. This gives the protein CASSYNGLYPSYGYTF.

Only a few counts were recorded for this clone. This rearrangement joins TRBV4-1 to TRBJ1-3; D unresolved. Between the trimmed V and J ends, which lost 0 bases and 2 bases, there was a span of 8 bases. This CDR3 is 15 amino acids long. Germline lookup yields CDR1 MGHRA and CDR2 YSYEKL. CDR3 protein: CASSQDTHTGNTIYF. CDR3 DNA sequence: TGCGCCAGCAGCCAAGATACTCACACTGGAAACACCATATATTTT.

The chain joins TRBV7-9 to TRBJ2-2, with D perhaps TRBD1 (6 bases). The germline V gene encodes CDR1 SEHNR and CDR2 FQNEAQ (reference sequence). The CDR3 covers 16 residues. The V gene lost 2 bases and the J gene lost 3 bases, with 13 bases spanning the gap. Here the CDR3 reads CASSLWSGDDTGELFF. The CDR3 bases are TGTGCCAGCAGCTTATGGTCAGGGGACGACACCGGGGAGCTGTTTTTT.

V is TRBV7-2 and J is TRBJ2-2; 7 bases match TRBD2. Germline-derived CDR1 and CDR2 are SGHTA and FQGNSA. The CDR3 loop spans 16 amino acids. Trimming took 5 bases from V and 5 from J; bases not matched to a gene: 11. CDR3 sequence (DNA): TGTGCCAGCAGCCCCCAAAGCGGGATGGGGACCGGGGAGCTGTTTTTT. Residues: CASSPQSGMGTGELFF.

V and J are TRBV21-1 and TRBJ2-1; TRBD2 reflects the table's D call only, with no check against the DNA. TRBV21-1 is recorded as a pseudogene. The CDR3 is 14 amino acids. In DNA, the CDR3 is TGTGCCAGCAGCAAAGTCGGGAGTAGGAATGAGCAGTTCTTC. As protein: CASSKVGSRNEQFF.

The chain has TRBV20-1 and TRBJ1-2; D is uncertain. The germline V gene has CDR1 DFQATT and CDR2 SNEGSKA (reference sequence). This CDR3 spans 11 amino acids. V was clipped by 3 bases and J by 5 bases, with 7 bases between them. This CDR3 reads CSASLEYGYTF. CDR3 coding DNA: TGCAGTGCTAGTTTGGAGTATGGCTACACCTTC.

The genes are TRBV6-1 and TRBJ1-3; 8 nucleotides agree with TRBD1. The CDR3 is 13 residues long. Germline assignment: CDR1 MNHNS and CDR2 SASEGT. With 8 bases clipped from V and 7 bases from J, the junction kept 7 bases outside the gene matches. The CDR3 sequence: CASVRTGTNTIYF. The CDR3 nucleotides are TGTGCCAGCGTGAGGACAGGGACGAACACCATATATTTT.

This clone has more than one count but fewer than ten. DNA for the CDR3: TGTGCCAGCAGCTTGGTAGTGACAGGGGCAGGAACCGGGGAGCTGTTTTTT. Translating gives CASSLVVTGAGTGELFF. V and J are TRBV5-6 and TRBJ2-2; 8 bases line up with TRBD1. Trimming removed 0 bases from V and 5 bases from J; junction bases left unmatched: 9. In germline, CDR1 is SGHDT, CDR2 YYEEEE. The CDR3 extends over 17 amino acids. Full variable domain (rest looked up from reference TRBV5-6 and TRBJ2-2): DAGVTQSPTHLIKTRGQQVTLRCSPKSGHDTVSWYQQALGQGPQFIFQYYEEEERQRGNFPDRFSGHQFPNYSSELNVNALLLGDSALYLCASSLVVTGAGTGELFFGEGSRLTVL.